These 2 T cell receptor beta chains came from one sample sequenced in a study of blood T cell repertoires in COVID-19. Some clones are missing from TCRdb's copy, which holds only in-frame ones; the method was immunoSEQ multiplex PCR. The data hold 85,000 to 95,000 clones, with 80% to 95% observed a single time. Sequences were obtained from peripheral blood. Receptors were obtained from a woman in her 50s in a cohort sampled during active COVID-19.

The chain couples TRBV28 to TRBJ2-7, with 8 bases identical to TRBD1. The CDR3 loop spans 14 amino acids. V lost 4 bases to trimming and J lost 3 bases; unmatched junction nucleotides: 5. Per the germline V gene, CDR1 is MDHEN and CDR2 is SYDVKM. CDR3 bases: TGTGCCAGCAGTTCCACAGGGGGACACTACGAGCAGTACTTC. Amino acids: CASSSTGGHYEQYF.

This clone was counted a single time. V usage is TRBV19 and J usage is TRBJ2-3; 7 bases are shared with TRBD2. The V and J ends lost 7 bases and 0 bases, in that order; junction bases with no gene match: 10. Germline V CDR1 and CDR2: LNHDA, SQIVND (reference sequence). This CDR3 is 16 amino acids long. The CDR3 here is CASTGWLAASTDTQYF. CDR3 DNA: TGTGCCAGTACGGGTTGGCTAGCGGCTAGCACAGATACGCAGTATTTT.